The subject of this entry is one TCR beta chain. This sample was taken from a study of blood T cells in healthy people across ages. Together with a sample-barcoded 5' primer, a J-beta primer mix was included in a second PCR lasting roughly 6 to 12 cycles. TCRdb redid the calling of the 5' RACE reads with MiXCR, one entry per CDR3 protein. The sample lists approximately 880,000 distinct CDR3 sequences; 40% to 60% were seen once. Germline CDR1 is MGHRA and CDR2 is YSYEKL. The CDR3 sequence is 16 residues long. V gave up 0 bases and J gave up 1 base, with 13 bases separating them. The sequencing input was blood. This chain uses TRBV4-1 with TRBJ2-7; maybe TRBD1 (5 bases). The source is a man aged 30 to 39 in good health. CDR3 sequence reads: CASSQEKEQGSYEQYF. CDR3 DNA sequence: TGCGCCAGCAGCCAAGAGAAGGAGCAGGGTTCCTACGAGCAGTACTTC.